This T cell receptor (beta chain) originates from a study of monozygotic twins with inflammatory bowel disease. TCRdb re-analyzed the 5' RACE reads; it lists each CDR3 protein once, without DNA. This repertoire includes about 210,000 distinct CDR3 sequences. CDR1 SGHRS and CDR2 YFSETQ come from the germline V gene. This CDR3 is 14 amino acids long. The source is a human donor with ulcerative colitis or Crohn's disease, or a healthy co-twin of an affected twin (not recorded which). Sequenced: blood. The chain has TRBV5-1 and TRBJ1-1; TCRdb gives TRBD1 as the D gene, but with no DNA this cannot be confirmed. CDR3 loop: CASSLAGGWTEAFF. Full variable domain (rest looked up from reference TRBV5-1 and TRBJ1-1): KAGVTQTPRYLIKTRGQQVTLSCSPISGHRSVSWYQQTPGQGLQFLFEYFSETQRNKGNFPGRFSGRQFSNSRSEMNVSTLELGDSALYLCASSLAGGWTEAFFGQGTRLTVV.